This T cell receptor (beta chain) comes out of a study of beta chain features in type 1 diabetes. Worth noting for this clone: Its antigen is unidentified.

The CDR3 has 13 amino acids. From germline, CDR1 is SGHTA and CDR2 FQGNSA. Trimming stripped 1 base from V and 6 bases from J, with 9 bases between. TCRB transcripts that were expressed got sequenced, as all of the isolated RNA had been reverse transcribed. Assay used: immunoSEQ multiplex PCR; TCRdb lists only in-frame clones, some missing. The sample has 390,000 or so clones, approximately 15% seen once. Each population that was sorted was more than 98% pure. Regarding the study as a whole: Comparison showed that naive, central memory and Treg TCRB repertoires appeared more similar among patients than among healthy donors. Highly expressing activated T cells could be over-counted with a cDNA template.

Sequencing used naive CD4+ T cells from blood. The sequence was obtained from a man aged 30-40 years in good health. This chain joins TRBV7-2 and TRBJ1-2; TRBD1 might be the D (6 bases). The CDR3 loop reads CASSLGGGDGYTF. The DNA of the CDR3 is TGTGCCAGCAGCTTAGGAGGGGGTGATGGCTACACCTTC.